The rows below give T cell receptor beta chains drawn from one sample of a study of response to subunit inactivated influenza vaccine. MiXCR, run by TCRdb on the RT-PCR reads, gives a single entry per CDR3 protein. The repertoire holds a few hundred thousand distinct CDR3 sequences, with about 11% as singletons. This same sample was also part of a study on T cells expressing NK-cell markers.

Sequenced here: PBMCs from blood, sampled on the day of vaccination. The receptors were sampled from a man aged 45 to 65 who received an inactivated influenza vaccine. The CDR3 runs from the conserved cysteine through the conserved F or W. Each record gives: V gene, clone size, D gene, J gene, CDR3 DNA, CDR3 protein. The D gene is left open where the match is weak. Rows may omit the clone size; those that give it use once, few, many or a size class.

>TRBV11-1|NA|NA|TRBJ2-3
TGTGCCAGCAGCCACACCGTACGGCCCCCGCTCAGGATATCCACAGATACGCAGTATTTT
CASSHTVRPPLRISTDTQYF
>TRBV4-2|few|TRBD2|TRBJ2-3
TGTGCCAGCAGCCATCCATTTGGACTAGCGGGGAGCACAGATACGCAGTATTTT
CASSHPFGLAGSTDTQYF
>TRBV28|few|NA|TRBJ1-1
TGTGCCAGCAGTCACAGGGATCGGGCTTTCTTT
CASSHRDRAFF
>TRBV29-1|few|NA|TRBJ1-1
TGCAGCGTTGCAAGACAGCCGAACACTGAAGCTTTCTTT
CSVARQPNTEAFF
>TRBV7-3|many|TRBD2|TRBJ2-1
TGTGCCAGCAGCTTAGCGGGAGGAAGCGATGAGCAGTTCTTC
CASSLAGGSDEQFF
>TRBV20-1|NA|TRBD2|TRBJ2-5
TGCAGTGCTAGACCGGGACTAGCGGTCAACCAAGAGACCCAGTACTTC
CSARPGLAVNQETQYF
>TRBV3-1|many|NA|TRBJ1-2
TGTGCCAGCAGCCAGTCCGCGGCTAACTATGGCTACACCTTC
CASSQSAANYGYTF
>TRBV29-1|few|NA|TRBJ2-3
TGCAGCGTCCCCGGACGGCTCACAGATACGCAGTATTTT
CSVPGRLTDTQYF
>TRBV5-1|many|NA|TRBJ2-1
TGCGCCAGCAGCTTGAAGGACGGATCGAGAATCGATGAGCAGTTCTTC
CASSLKDGSRIDEQFF
>TRBV6-1|NA|NA|TRBJ1-6
TGTGCCAGCACCCCGACAGCGATTAATTCACCCCTCCACTTT
CASTPTAINSPLHF
>TRBV11-2|few|NA|TRBJ1-1
TGTGCCAGCAGCCGATCGACAGCTGAAGCTTTCTTT
CASSRSTAEAFF
>TRBV29-1|few|NA|TRBJ2-3
TGCAGCGTTGAAGGGTCTGGAGGCACAGATACGCAGTATTTT
CSVEGSGGTDTQYF
>TRBV7-2|few|NA|TRBJ2-3
TGTGCCAGCAGCTTACAAGCGGAGACCACAGATACGCAGTATTTT
CASSLQAETTDTQYF
>TRBV20-1|NA|NA|TRBJ2-3
TGCAGTGCTGCCGCCCAAGCGGACTACACAGATACGCAGTATTTT
CSAAAQADYTDTQYF
>TRBV7-2|few|NA|TRBJ2-3
TGTGCCAGCAGCTTAGACCGAGGGGCCACAGATACGCAGTATTTT
CASSLDRGATDTQYF
>TRBV6-5|NA|NA|TRBJ1-4
TGTGCCAGCAGTTACTCAGGGAAGGGAAAACTGTTTTTT
CASSYSGKGKLFF
>TRBV5-1|NA|NA|TRBJ2-2
TGCGCCAGCAGCCCATCGATACGGAAAAAGAACACCGGGGAGCTGTTTTTT
CASSPSIRKKNTGELFF
>TRBV7-8|once|NA|TRBJ2-3
TGTGCCAGCACCAAGCAGGGGACAGATACGCAGTATTTT
CASTKQGTDTQYF
>TRBV2|few|TRBD1|TRBJ2-1
TGTGCCAGCAGCGGTGGCAGGGGGAAGGAGCAGTTCTTC
CASSGGRGKEQFF
>TRBV12-3/TRBV12-4|many|NA|TRBJ2-2
TGTGCCAGCAGTCCGCTCGGGCAAGGCGGGGAGCTGTTTTTT
CASSPLGQGGELFF
>TRBV12-3/TRBV12-4|NA|TRBD1|TRBJ1-1
TGTGCCAGCAGTTCACACAGGGGGCCGAACACTGAAGCTTTCTTT
CASSSHRGPNTEAFF
>TRBV28|NA|TRBD1|TRBJ1-6
TGTGCCAGCAGTACATCCGGGACAGTTTATTCACCCCTCCACTTT
CASSTSGTVYSPLHF
>TRBV5-1|few|TRBD2|TRBJ2-3
TGCGCCAGCAGTGGACTAGCTGGCACAGATACGCAGTATTTT
CASSGLAGTDTQYF
>TRBV20-1|many|NA|TRBJ2-1
TGCAGTGCTAGACCAGCGGTGAGGGTCAATGAGCAGTTCTTC
CSARPAVRVNEQFF
>TRBV20-1|many|NA|TRBJ2-3
TGCAGTGCTCTACTCGACCGCACAGATACGCAGTATTTT
CSALLDRTDTQYF
>TRBV5-6|once|NA|TRBJ2-2
TGTGCCAGCAGCTTGGCCTTTTCGGCAGCCGCCGGGGAGCTGTTTTTT
CASSLAFSAAAGELFF
>TRBV7-8|NA|TRBD1|TRBJ2-1
TGTGCCAGCAGCCTATGGACAGGGGGCGAAAGCTCCTACAATGAGCAGTTCTTC
CASSLWTGGESSYNEQFF
>TRBV2|few|TRBD2|TRBJ2-4
TGTGCCAGCAGTGAACGTGGGGGGGGTAACATTCAGTACTTC
CASSERGGGNIQYF
>TRBV11-2|NA|NA|TRBJ1-4
TGTGCCAGCAGCCCCTACGGGTCGGGCAATGAAAAACTGTTTTTT
CASSPYGSGNEKLFF
>TRBV6-2/TRBV6-3|NA|NA|TRBJ1-6
TGTGCCAGCAGTTTCAACCGGGACGCCGGGTTTCCCCTCCACTTT
CASSFNRDAGFPLHF
>TRBV3-1|many|NA|TRBJ2-1
TGTGCCAGCAGCCAATTCCATGAGCAGTTCTTC
CASSQFHEQFF
>TRBV5-1|few|TRBD2|TRBJ2-2
TGCGCCAGCACCTGGTCGGCTAGCGGGAGTAGCGGGGAGCTGTTTTTT
CASTWSASGSSGELFF
>TRBV29-1|many|NA|TRBJ2-5
TGCAGCGTTGAGATGGGGAAGGGAGAGACCCAGTACTTC
CSVEMGKGETQYF
>TRBV19|few|NA|TRBJ2-3
TGTGCCAGTAGTAGCCGGGCCTACCAAAGGGGAGATACGCAGTATTTT
CASSSRAYQRGDTQYF
>TRBV4-3|many|NA|TRBJ2-7
TGCGCCAGCAGCCAAGATCCGAGGGGTCGGGGTGGCTACGAGCAGTACTTC
CASSQDPRGRGGYEQYF
>TRBV5-1|many|TRBD2|TRBJ2-1
TGCGCCAGCAGCCGGGGGCCTAGCGGGGCCGCCTCCTACAATGAGCAGTTCTTC
CASSRGPSGAASYNEQFF
>TRBV28|few|TRBD2|TRBJ2-1
TGTGCCAGCAGTTTCTGGACTAGCGGAGCTTACAATGAGCAGTTCTTC
CASSFWTSGAYNEQFF
>TRBV5-1|few|NA|TRBJ2-7
TGCGCCAGCAGCTGGAGGGAGGCCTCCTACGAGCAGTACTTC
CASSWREASYEQYF
>TRBV20-1|NA|NA|TRBJ2-7
TGCAGTGCTAAGACCGGGGTGGGCTACGAGCAGTACTTC
CSAKTGVGYEQYF
>TRBV4-1|NA|NA|TRBJ1-5
TGCGCCAGCAGCCCGGACAGCACCCAACAGCCCCAGCATTTT
CASSPDSTQQPQHF
>TRBV20-1|few|TRBD2|TRBJ2-7
TGCAGTGCTGGCTCTAGCGGGAGCCCCGAGCAGTACTTC
CSAGSSGSPEQYF
>TRBV6-2/TRBV6-3|many|NA|TRBJ2-2
TGTGCCAGCAGTTGGGTGGTGTCCGGGGAGCTGTTTTTT
CASSWVVSGELFF
>TRBV20-1|NA|NA|TRBJ2-3
TGCAGTGCTAGTAGCAGACCTGGCACGCAGTATTTT
CSASSRPGTQYF
>TRBV29-1|NA|TRBD2|TRBJ2-1
TGCAGCGCTAGCGGGAGTATCCCGGGGGAGCAGTTCTTC
CSASGSIPGEQFF
>TRBV28|NA|NA|TRBJ1-1
TGTGCCAGCACCTTACCCATGAACACTGAAGCTTTCTTT
CASTLPMNTEAFF
>TRBV5-6|many|NA|TRBJ1-1
TGTGCCAGCAGCTCTACGACTGAAGCTTTCTTT
CASSSTTEAFF
>TRBV4-3|few|TRBD2|TRBJ2-7
TGCGCCAGCAGCCAAGGGCCCGGGACTAGCGTTTCCTACGAGCAGTACTTC
CASSQGPGTSVSYEQYF
>TRBV4-2|few|NA|TRBJ1-1
TGTGCCAGCAGCCTTCTACGGCAGAACACTGAAGCTTTCTTT
CASSLLRQNTEAFF
>TRBV27|NA|NA|TRBJ2-7
TGTGCCAGCGGGATTCCGGGACGGTTGTCCGAGCAGTACTTC
CASGIPGRLSEQYF
>TRBV5-5|NA|NA|TRBJ2-3
TGTGCCAGCAGCTCGGGGAAATCCACAGATACGCAGTATTTT
CASSSGKSTDTQYF
>TRBV12-3/TRBV12-4|few|TRBD1|TRBJ1-5
TGTGCCAGCAGTTTAGAGGACAGGGTGGATTATCAGCCCCAGCATTTT
CASSLEDRVDYQPQHF
>TRBV5-1|many|TRBD1|TRBJ2-1
TGCGCCAGCAGCGGGCTGGGACAGGGATACAATGAGCAGTTCTTC
CASSGLGQGYNEQFF
>TRBV18|few|NA|TRBJ2-2
TGTGCCAGCTCACTTCAGACGGGCTACACCGGGGAGCTGTTTTTT
CASSLQTGYTGELFF
>TRBV25-1|few|NA|TRBJ2-1
TGTGCCAGCAGCGCCCTTTATGAGCAGTTCTTC
CASSALYEQFF
>TRBV10-3|few|TRBD1|TRBJ2-1
TGTGCCACACAGGGGGCGGAGGACAATGAGCAGTTCTTC
CATQGAEDNEQFF